This T cell receptor (beta chain) was identified in a study of cytomegalovirus exposure and HLA in healthy donors. Study summary: Findings of an earlier analysis included some 110 million unique TCR beta sequences from roughly 180 million T cells. Points from the study as a whole: In a later analysis, TCR association rates varied by HLA locus: DRB1 most, HLA-C fewest. By a later analysis, the bulk of CMV-associated TCR beta chains appeared HLA-restricted.

Germline V gene lookup returns CDR1 SGHRS and CDR2 YFSETQ. V was pared by 0 bases and J by 8 bases, with 14 bases between. The CDR3 sequence is 14 residues long. The PCR contained 60 Vbeta and 13 Jbeta primers. Sequencing was performed with immunoSEQ multiplex PCR; in TCRdb, only in-frame clones are kept and a portion is missing. The table records more than 150,000 clones, about 80% of them present only once. Notes on this clone: Its specificity is not known.

Those who donated were healthy bone marrow donors. Source material: PBMCs. The TCR comes from a man aged 35 to 55 in good health and CMV-seronegative. The chain links TRBV5-1 to TRBJ1-1, with D hard to call. The CDR3 DNA reads as TGCGCCAGCAGCTTGGGCCTGAACAGTGAAGAAGCTTTCTTT. The encoded protein is CASSLGLNSEEAFF.